Below, one TCR beta chain is given with its context. This entry is derived from a study of T-cell memory formation after mild COVID-19. Study-wide context: TCR clusters were mostly confined to one donor each.

Constant-segment primers and 5'RACE yielded cDNA libraries for TCR alpha and TCR beta, each carrying sample barcodes and UMIs. TCRdb reprocessed the 5' RACE reads via MiXCR and lists one record per CDR3 protein. The sample has hundreds of thousands of distinct CDR3 sequences; approximately 21% are singletons. This CDR3 spans 13 amino acids. Losses at the gene ends were 9 bases for V and 7 bases for J; bases not matched to a gene: 3. Germline CDR1 is SNHLY and CDR2 is FYNNEI. The TCR sequence derives from an adult woman who had mild COVID-19 (a few samples of this study predate the infection). Cell type and time point are not known. V is TRBV2 and J is TRBJ2-1, with TRBD2 identical over 13 bases. The specimen was PBMCs or a T cell subset sorted from them (not recorded which). The CDR3 spells CARGGLAGNEQFF. In nucleotides, the CDR3 is TGTGCCAGAGGGGGACTAGCGGGAAATGAGCAGTTCTTC.